This is a list of T cell receptor beta chains from one sample in a study of cytomegalovirus exposure and HLA in healthy donors. Some clones are missing from TCRdb's copy, which holds only in-frame ones; the method was immunoSEQ multiplex PCR. This table has 37,000 or so clones, around 81% appearing once. Source material: PBMCs. These receptors originate from a woman aged 40 to 49 in good health and CMV-seronegative. CDR3s leave out the opening cysteine and the closing phenylalanine or tryptophan. The D gene is left open where the match is weak.

d_call: TRBD1; v_call: TRBV29-1; j_call: TRBJ2-1; cdr3_aa: SGGTGGNNEQF
d_call: NA; v_call: TRBV6-5; j_call: TRBJ2-1; cdr3_aa: ASRRDNAYNEQF
d_call: TRBD2; v_call: TRBV4-1; j_call: TRBJ2-3; cdr3_aa: ASSQSPGGDTQY
d_call: NA; v_call: TRBV15; j_call: TRBJ2-4; cdr3_aa: ATSTSSQGNIQY
d_call: NA; v_call: TRBV9; j_call: TRBJ1-2; cdr3_aa: ASSVDQGGYGYT
d_call: TRBD1; v_call: TRBV7-2; j_call: TRBJ2-7; cdr3_aa: ASSRQGQNEQY
d_call: TRBD1; v_call: TRBV7-9; j_call: TRBJ1-2; cdr3_aa: ASSLGGTGVNYGYT
d_call: NA; v_call: TRBV25-1; j_call: TRBJ1-4; cdr3_aa: ASSHRDNSTNEKLF
d_call: NA; v_call: TRBV9; j_call: TRBJ2-3; cdr3_aa: ASSAMVWPTDTQY
d_call: NA; v_call: TRBV7-9; j_call: TRBJ2-3; cdr3_aa: ASSLVEWASTDTQY
d_call: TRBD2; v_call: TRBV6-1; j_call: TRBJ2-3; cdr3_aa: ASSGGGWDTQY
d_call: NA; v_call: TRBV27; j_call: TRBJ1-4; cdr3_aa: ASSLRAKGGELF
d_call: NA; v_call: TRBV7-9; j_call: TRBJ1-1; cdr3_aa: ASSLVRGGNTEAF
d_call: NA; v_call: TRBV15; j_call: TRBJ2-1; cdr3_aa: ATSPRTGSYNEQF
d_call: NA; v_call: TRBV7-9; j_call: TRBJ2-3; cdr3_aa: ASSPPGRGEDTQY
d_call: NA; v_call: TRBV4-3; j_call: TRBJ2-1; cdr3_aa: ASSRKGYGTLSDEQF
d_call: TRBD2; v_call: TRBV19; j_call: TRBJ2-2; cdr3_aa: ASKSGGSANTGELF
d_call: NA; v_call: TRBV15; j_call: TRBJ1-1; cdr3_aa: ATSTQGNTEAF
d_call: NA; v_call: TRBV7-8; j_call: TRBJ1-5; cdr3_aa: ASSFSRDTYNQPQH
d_call: NA; v_call: TRBV9; j_call: TRBJ2-7; cdr3_aa: ASSATVPGYEQY
d_call: NA; v_call: TRBV25-1; j_call: TRBJ1-6; cdr3_aa: ASSESYPPLH
d_call: NA; v_call: TRBV4-2; j_call: TRBJ2-1; cdr3_aa: ASSQEADLSSYNEQF